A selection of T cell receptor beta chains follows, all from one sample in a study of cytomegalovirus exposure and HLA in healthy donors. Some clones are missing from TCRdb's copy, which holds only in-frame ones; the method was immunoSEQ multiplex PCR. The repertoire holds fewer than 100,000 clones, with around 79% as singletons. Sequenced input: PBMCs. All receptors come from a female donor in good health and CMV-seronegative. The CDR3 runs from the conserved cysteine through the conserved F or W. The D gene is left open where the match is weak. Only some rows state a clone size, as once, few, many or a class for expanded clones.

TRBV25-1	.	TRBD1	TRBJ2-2	CASSESRGRNTGELFF	TGTGCCAGCAGTGAATCTAGGGGGCGGAACACCGGGGAGCTGTTTTTT
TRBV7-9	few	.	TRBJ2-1	CASSLVSNEQFF	TGTGCCAGCAGCTTAGTGAGCAATGAGCAGTTCTTC
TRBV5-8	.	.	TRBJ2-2	CASSLGQGNTGELFF	TGTGCCAGCAGCTTGGGTCAGGGGAACACCGGGGAGCTGTTTTTT
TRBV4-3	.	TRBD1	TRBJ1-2	CASSQRQGDGYTF	TGCGCCAGCAGCCAACGACAGGGAGATGGCTACACCTTC
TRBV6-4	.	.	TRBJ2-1	CASSESHYEQFF	TGTGCCAGCAGTGAGTCCCATTATGAGCAGTTCTTC
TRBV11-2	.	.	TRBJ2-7	CASSQGWEQYF	TGTGCCAGCAGCCAGGGGTGGGAGCAGTACTTC
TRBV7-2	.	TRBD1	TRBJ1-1	CASSADRGLAEAFF	TGTGCCAGCAGCGCGGACAGGGGGCTCGCTGAAGCTTTCTTT
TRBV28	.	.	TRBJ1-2	CASSSVTPRGYTF	TGTGCCAGCAGCTCAGTTACCCCGAGGGGCTACACCTTC
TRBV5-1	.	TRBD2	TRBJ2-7	CASSRTSGGEEQYF	TGCGCCAGCAGCCGGACTAGCGGGGGGGAAGAGCAGTACTTC
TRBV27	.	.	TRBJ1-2	CASSLRQAYPYTF	TGTGCCAGCAGTTTAAGGCAGGCATACCCCTACACCTTC
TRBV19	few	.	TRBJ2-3	CASSTLAGNTQYF	TGTGCCAGTAGTACCTTGGCAGGTAATACGCAGTATTTT
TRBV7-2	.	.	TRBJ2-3	CASSLASSDTQYF	TGTGCCAGCAGCTTAGCCTCTTCAGATACGCAGTATTTT
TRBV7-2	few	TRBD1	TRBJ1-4	CASSSTGGGQLFF	TGTGCCAGCAGCAGTACAGGGGGCGGGCAACTGTTTTTT
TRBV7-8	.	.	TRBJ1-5	CASSFGLINQPQHF	TGTGCCAGCAGCTTCGGACTGATCAATCAGCCCCAGCATTTT
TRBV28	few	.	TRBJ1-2	CASRTGGYGYTF	TGTGCCAGCAGGACAGGTGGCTATGGCTACACCTTC
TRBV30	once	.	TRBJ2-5	CAWRGRGQETQYF	TGTGCCTGGAGGGGCAGGGGACAAGAGACCCAGTACTTC
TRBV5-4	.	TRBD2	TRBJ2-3	CASSLVSGGAIDTQYF	TGTGCCAGCAGCTTGGTTAGCGGGGGGGCCATAGATACGCAGTATTTT
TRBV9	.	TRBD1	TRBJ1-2	CASSSDRGSGYTF	TGTGCCAGCAGCTCGGACAGGGGCAGTGGCTACACCTTC
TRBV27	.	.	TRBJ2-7	CASSSLGGGLYEQYF	TGTGCCAGCAGTTCCCTGGGGGGGGGCTTATACGAGCAGTACTTC
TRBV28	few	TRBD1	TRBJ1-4	CASSFGQGAANEKLFF	TGTGCGAGCAGCTTTGGACAGGGGGCGGCTAATGAAAAACTGTTTTTT
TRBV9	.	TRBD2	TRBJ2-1	CASSVDDSGRQFF	TGTGCCAGCAGCGTAGATGATAGCGGGAGACAGTTCTTC
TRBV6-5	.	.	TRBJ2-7	CASSYEGRGSEQYF	TGTGCCAGCAGTTACGAGGGAAGGGGGAGCGAGCAGTACTTC
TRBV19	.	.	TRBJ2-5	CASSSPGGPGETQYF	TGTGCCAGTAGTAGTCCGGGGGGCCCTGGAGAGACCCAGTACTTC
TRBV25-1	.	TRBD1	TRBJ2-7	CASRLDRGEGEQYF	TGTGCCAGCAGGCTAGACAGGGGGGAAGGCGAGCAGTACTTC
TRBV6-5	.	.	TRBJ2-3	CASAVGTRLTDTQYF	TGTGCCAGCGCAGTCGGGACAAGGCTAACAGATACGCAGTATTTT
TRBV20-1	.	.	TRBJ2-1	CSATSATEQFF	TGCAGTGCTACTAGCGCTACTGAGCAGTTCTTC
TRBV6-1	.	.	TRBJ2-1	CASSPGDVSEQFF	TGTGCCAGCAGTCCGGGAGACGTCTCTGAGCAGTTCTTC
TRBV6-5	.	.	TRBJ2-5	CASSNGETQYF	TGTGCCAGCAGTAACGGAGAGACCCAGTACTTC
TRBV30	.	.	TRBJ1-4	CAWRPGTFATNEKLFF	TGTGCCTGGAGACCTGGGACTTTTGCAACTAATGAAAAACTGTTTTTT
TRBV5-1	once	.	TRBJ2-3	CASSLEAADTQYF	TGCGCCAGCAGCTTGGAGGCGGCAGATACGCAGTATTTT
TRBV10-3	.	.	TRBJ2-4	CAIGDKNIQYF	TGTGCCATCGGAGATAAAAACATTCAGTACTTC
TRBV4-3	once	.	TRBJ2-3	CASSQGGGRTDTQYF	TGCGCCAGCAGCCAAGGCGGGGGCCGCACAGATACGCAGTATTTT
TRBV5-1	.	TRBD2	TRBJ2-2	CASSLHPSGGPGTGELFF	TGCGCCAGCAGCTTACACCCTAGCGGGGGGCCGGGCACCGGGGAGCTGTTTTTT
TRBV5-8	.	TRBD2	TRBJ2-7	CASSLEAASGLLNEQYF	TGTGCCAGCAGCTTGGAGGCTGCTAGCGGCCTACTAAACGAGCAGTACTTC
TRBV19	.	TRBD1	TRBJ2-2	CASRTGQADTGELFF	TGTGCCAGTAGGACGGGACAGGCTGACACCGGGGAGCTGTTTTTT
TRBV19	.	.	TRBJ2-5	CASSIGSATIQETQYF	TGTGCCAGTAGTATCGGGTCAGCGACTATCCAAGAGACCCAGTACTTC
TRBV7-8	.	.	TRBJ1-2	CASSFTPQGTGGYTF	TGTGCCAGCAGCTTCACCCCACAGGGCACAGGCGGCTACACCTTC
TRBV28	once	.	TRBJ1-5	CASRATEAQPQHF	TGTGCCAGCAGGGCCACGGAGGCTCAGCCCCAGCATTTT
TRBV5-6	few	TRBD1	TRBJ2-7	CASSLTGALGQYF	TGTGCCAGCAGCTTGACAGGGGCCTTGGGGCAGTACTTC
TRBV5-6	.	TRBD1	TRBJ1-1	CASSFDRASEAFF	TGTGCCAGCAGCTTCGACAGGGCTTCTGAAGCTTTCTTT
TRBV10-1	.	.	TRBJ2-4	CASAHPKTVAKNIQYF	TGCGCCAGCGCCCATCCAAAGACTGTAGCCAAAAACATTCAGTACTTC
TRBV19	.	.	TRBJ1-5	CASSIQGDYSNQPQHF	TGTGCCAGTAGTATACAAGGAGACTATAGCAATCAGCCCCAGCATTTT
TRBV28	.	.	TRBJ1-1	CASRKLSRSEAFF	TGTGCCAGCAGGAAATTATCTCGGTCGGAAGCTTTCTTT
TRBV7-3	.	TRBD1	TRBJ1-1	CASSFTGVGTEAFF	TGTGCCAGCAGCTTCACAGGGGTGGGCACTGAAGCTTTCTTT
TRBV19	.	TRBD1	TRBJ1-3	CASSLGQPISGNTIYF	TGTGCCAGTAGTCTGGGACAGCCGATCTCTGGAAACACCATATATTTT
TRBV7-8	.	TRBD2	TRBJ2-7	CASSSFSGGSHYEQYF	TGTGCCAGCAGCTCCTTTAGCGGGGGCTCCCACTACGAGCAGTACTTC
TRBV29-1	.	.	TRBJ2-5	CSVDARGKETQYF	TGCAGCGTTGATGCCAGGGGAAAAGAGACCCAGTACTTC
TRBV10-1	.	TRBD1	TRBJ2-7	CASSEFVMGDRANEQYF	TGCGCCAGCAGTGAGTTTGTTATGGGGGACAGGGCTAACGAGCAGTACTTC
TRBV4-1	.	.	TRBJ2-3	CASSQPSIGTQYF	TGCGCCAGCAGCCAACCGAGTATCGGTACGCAGTATTTT
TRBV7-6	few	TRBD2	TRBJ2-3	CASSLGSGGANTDTQYF	TGTGCCAGCAGCTTAGGGTCCGGGGGGGCTAACACAGATACGCAGTATTTT
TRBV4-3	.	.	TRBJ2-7	CASSHHTGNSYEQYF	TGCGCCAGCAGCCACCACACGGGAAATTCCTACGAGCAGTACTTC
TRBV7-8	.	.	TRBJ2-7	CASSLATTSSYEQYF	TGTGCCAGCAGCTTAGCTACGACTAGCTCCTACGAGCAGTACTTC
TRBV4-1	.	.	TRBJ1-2	CASSQEGLVYGYTF	TGCGCCAGCAGCCAAGAGGGGCTGGTCTATGGCTACACCTTC
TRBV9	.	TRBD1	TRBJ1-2	CASSAGQGNYGYTF	TGTGCCAGCAGCGCTGGACAGGGTAACTATGGCTACACCTTC
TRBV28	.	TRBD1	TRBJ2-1	CASSLFGTGINEQFF	TGTGCCAGCAGTTTATTTGGGACAGGGATCAATGAGCAGTTCTTC